The text below deals with one T cell receptor beta chain. This sample's TCRbeta library carried unique molecular identifier barcodes. TCRdb ran MiXCR on the PCR reads and lists one entry per CDR3 protein. The sample holds about 610,000 distinct CDR3 sequences, roughly 30% seen once. Trimming removed 3 bases from V and 4 bases from J; junction bases left unmatched: 3. Germline lookup yields CDR1 DFQATT and CDR2 SNEGSKA (reference sequence). CDR3 length: 12 amino acids. The data were obtained in a study of T-cell reconstitution after alpha-beta-depleted transplantation in children. The chain has TRBV20-1 and TRBJ2-7; 7 bases line up with TRBD2. Source: PBMCs, taken before TCRalphabeta/CD19-depleted stem cell transplant. This sequence originates from a boy in the first two years of life with Wiskott-Aldrich syndrome, due to receive a stem cell transplant. This CDR3 reads CSARPGGYEQYF. The CDR3 bases are TGCAGTGCTAGGCCGGGGGGATACGAGCAGTACTTC.